Following are 27 T cell receptor beta chains from one sample sequenced in a study of T cell responses to AZD1222 COVID-19 vaccine. The repertoire was sequenced with immunoSEQ multiplex PCR; TCRdb's copy has only in-frame clones and lacks some. The sample carries 93,000 or so clones, around 91% recorded once. Sequencing was performed on peripheral blood, taken on day 0 of AZD1222 vaccination. The origin of the receptors is an adult in good health.

The CDR3 loop reads CASSQGASNQPQHF. CDR3 sequence (DNA): TGTGCCAGCTCACAGGGGGCCAGCAATCAGCCCCAGCATTTT. The chain has TRBV18 and TRBJ1-5; 7 bases match TRBD1. Germline V gene data show CDR1 as KGHSH and CDR2 as LQKENI. The CDR3 loop spans 14 amino acids. Trimming removed 4 bases from V and 1 base from J; junction bases left unmatched: 1.

The J gene is TRBJ1-5, the V gene TRBV6-6, with D possibly being TRBD1 (6 bases). Per germline, CDR1 MNHNY and CDR2 SVGAGI (reference sequence). The CDR3 contains 13 residues. Trimming removed 11 bases from V and 3 bases from J, with 14 bases in between. The DNA for the CDR3 is TGTGCCGTCTCAGGGGACCTCAATCAGCCCCAGCATTTT. Amino acids: CAVSGDLNQPQHF.

V gene TRBV27 combines with J gene TRBJ2-7; a weak D match, TRBD1 (5 bases). The V end was cut by 3 bases, the J end by 9 bases, with 18 bases between. This CDR3 is built from 14 residues. In germline, CDR1 is MNHEY, CDR2 SMNVEV (reference sequence). CDR3 sequence: CASSFQGASKVQYF. The CDR3 bases are TGTGCCAGCAGTTTTCAGGGCGCGTCAAAGGTGCAGTACTTC.

The rearrangement joins TRBV9 to TRBJ2-2; D is undetermined. Between the trimmed V and J ends, which lost 3 bases and 3 bases, there was a span of 9 bases. There are 14 residues in the CDR3. Germline V CDR1 and CDR2: SGDLS, YYNGEE. In nucleotides, the CDR3 is TGTGCCAGCAGCGGCAACGTCGACACCGGGGAGCTGTTTTTT. Its translation is CASSGNVDTGELFF. The full variable domain, completed using reference TRBV9 and TRBJ2-2, is DSGVTQTPKHLITATGQRVTLRCSPRSGDLSVYWYQQSLDQGLQFLIQYYNGEERAKGNILERFSAQQFPDLHSELNLSSLELGDSALYFCASSGNVDTGELFFGEGSRLTVL.

The J gene is TRBJ2-5, the V gene TRBV28; a weak D match, TRBD1 (5 bases). In germline, CDR1 is MDHEN, CDR2 SYDVKM. Deletions cut 7 bases from V and 7 bases from J, with 10 bases between. The CDR3 is 11 amino acids. Here the CDR3 DNA reads TGTGCCAGCACCTCGCAGGGGACCCAGTACTTC. Encoded protein: CASTSQGTQYF.

The V call is TRBV15, the J call TRBJ1-5; no clear D. Trimming stripped 4 bases from V and 0 bases from J, with 13 bases between. The CDR3 sequence is 16 residues long. Germline assignment: CDR1 LNHNV and CDR2 YYDKDF (reference sequence). CDR3 nucleotides: TGTGCCACCAGCACCCCAGCAGGATTTAGCAATCAGCCCCAGCATTTT. Translation gives CATSTPAGFSNQPQHF.

This clone was counted between two and nine times. The J gene is TRBJ2-1, the V gene TRBV5-1; TRBD1 or TRBD2 may be the D gene (6 bases each). The CDR3 runs to 14 residues. V lost 0 bases and J lost 9, with 13 bases in between. Looked up from germline, CDR1 is SGHRS and CDR2 is YFSETQ. In DNA, the CDR3 is TGCGCCAGCAGCTTGGAAAGGGGGGCGGCTGAGCAGTTCTTC. It translates to CASSLERGAAEQFF.

The CDR3 reads CASSHVAGGETQYF. The CDR3 nucleotides are TGCGCCAGCAGCCACGTCGCTGGGGGAGAGACCCAGTACTTC. The chain recombines TRBV4-1 with TRBJ2-5; possibly TRBD1 or TRBD2 for D (5 bases each). This CDR3 has 14 amino acids. The germline V gene encodes CDR1 MGHRA and CDR2 YSYEKL. Trimming removed 3 bases at V and 4 bases at J, with 12 bases between.

The chain couples TRBV7-6 to TRBJ2-7; 9 bases fit TRBD1. CDR3 size: 15 residues. Germline CDR1 reads SGHVS; CDR2 reads FNYEAQ. Germline trimming cut 2 bases from V and 2 bases from J; bases unmatched to any gene: 4. CDR3 residues: CASSLTTGGPYEQYF. CDR3 nucleotides: TGTGCCAGCAGCTTAACGACAGGGGGTCCCTACGAGCAGTACTTC.

The V gene is TRBV5-8, the J gene TRBJ2-7; weak D call: TRBD2 (6 bases). Trimming shortened V by 4 bases and J by 7 bases, and 24 bases separated the two germline ends. Germline V gene lookup returns CDR1 SGHTS and CDR2 YDEGEE. This CDR3 region has 16 residues. The CDR3 loop reads CASSGALGLTGLEQYF. The DNA for the CDR3 is TGTGCCAGCAGCGGCGCCCTGGGACTGACCGGGTTAGAGCAGTACTTC. Using reference TRBV5-8 and TRBJ2-7 for the parts outside the CDR3, the full variable domain is EAGVTQSPTHLIKTRGQQATLRCSPISGHTSVYWYQQALGLGLQFLLWYDEGEERNRGNFPPRFSGRQFPNYSSELNVNALELEDSALYLCASSGALGLTGLEQYFGPGTRLTVT.

The chain uses TRBV19 and TRBJ1-6; D is uncertain. This CDR3 contains 15 residues. Germline V gives CDR1 LNHDA, CDR2 SQIVND (reference sequence). V lost 3 bases, J lost 4 bases, and 10 bases lay in between. The CDR3 coding sequence is TGTGCCAGTAGTATTACCGGGGTTTATAATTCACCCCTCCACTTT. Protein: CASSITGVYNSPLHF.

This clone was observed once. The chain couples TRBV20-1 to TRBJ1-2, with a possible D match to TRBD1 (6 bases). This CDR3 spans 13 amino acids. The germline V and J ends were trimmed by 3 bases and 6 bases, with 14 bases remaining between them. From germline, CDR1 is DFQATT and CDR2 SNEGSKA (reference sequence). The CDR3 is CSASETGTHGYTF. CDR3 nucleotides: TGCAGTGCTAGTGAAACAGGGACCCATGGCTACACCTTC.

The V gene is TRBV5-1, the J gene TRBJ2-3, with 11 bases fitting TRBD2. The CDR3 runs 17 residues. Germline CDR1 is SGHRS and CDR2 is YFSETQ. V shed 0 bases, J shed 6 bases, and the junction held 9 bases outside the gene matches. The CDR3 is CASSLDPLAGAEDTQYF. CDR3 sequence (DNA): TGCGCCAGCAGCTTGGATCCACTAGCGGGGGCTGAGGATACGCAGTATTTT.

The rearrangement links TRBV15 to TRBJ1-2, with D perhaps TRBD1 (5 bases). Germline loops: CDR1 LNHNV, CDR2 YYDKDF (reference sequence). With 0 bases removed from V and 6 bases from J, the gap between germline ends came to 17 bases. The CDR3 runs 16 residues. CDR3 nucleotide sequence: TGTGCCACCAGCAGAGATCTTCAGGGCAGTGGGAATGGCTACACCTTC. This codes for CATSRDLQGSGNGYTF. Complete variable domain (other parts from reference TRBV15 and TRBJ1-2): DAMVIQNPRYQVTQFGKPVTLSCSQTLNHNVMYWYQQKSSQAPKLLFHYYDKDFNNEADTPDNFQSRRPNTSFCFLDIRSPGLGDTAMYLCATSRDLQGSGNGYTFGSGTRLTVV.

The chain is built from TRBV10-1 and TRBJ2-2; D possibly uses TRBD1 or TRBD2 (5 bases each). CDR1 is WNHNN and CDR2 is SYGVQD in the germline V gene (reference sequence). Trimming shortened V by 8 bases and J by 4 bases, and 17 bases separated the two germline ends. This CDR3 contains 15 residues. CDR3 coding DNA: TGCGCCAGCGCACGGGACGCCCTTTCCACCGGGGAGCTGTTTTTT. As protein: CASARDALSTGELFF.

The V and J genes are TRBV28 and TRBJ1-4, with D hard to call. The CDR3 extends over 11 amino acids. Germline V gene sequence: CDR1 MDHEN, CDR2 SYDVKM. The ends were cut back, 5 bases at V and 6 bases at J, with 4 bases in the middle. CDR3 region: CASSPDEKLFF. CDR3 in DNA: TGTGCCAGCAGTCCGGATGAAAAACTGTTTTTT. Using reference TRBV28 and TRBJ1-4 for the parts outside the CDR3, the full variable domain is DVKVTQSSRYLVKRTGEKVFLECVQDMDHENMFWYRQDPGLGLRLIYFSYDVKMKEKGDIPEGYSVSREKKERFSLILESASTNQTSMYLCASSPDEKLFFGSGTQLSVL.

This clone was detected a few times. This chain links TRBV3-1 (or the pseudogene TRBV3-2) with TRBJ2-7; possible D gene TRBD2, 6 bases. CDR1 LGHDT and CDR2 YNNKEL come from the germline V gene (reference sequence). V gave up 4 bases and J gave up 6 bases, with 16 bases separating them. The CDR3 covers 14 residues. DNA of the CDR3: TGTGCCAGCAGCCGCGGGACTTACGCGGGCGAGCAGTACTTC. Protein product: CASSRGTYAGEQYF.

The chain recombines TRBV7-2 with TRBJ2-7, with TRBD2 matching over 13 bases. Germline loops: CDR1 SGHTA, CDR2 FQGNSA. This CDR3 comprises 15 residues. V dropped 3 bases and J dropped 7; count of bases not matched to a gene: 6. CDR3 nucleotides: TGTGCCAGCAGCTTCGGACTAGCGGGAGTGTCGGAGCAGTACTTC. This codes for CASSFGLAGVSEQYF.

The chain combines TRBV14 with TRBJ2-7; TRBD2 agrees at 9 bases. This CDR3 comprises 13 residues. From germline, CDR1 is SGHDN and CDR2 FVKESK. CDR3: CASSLTGTSRFAV. As DNA, the CDR3 is TGTGCCAGCAGCCTAACCGGGACTAGCCGTTTCGCGGTC.

The rearrangement joins TRBV28 to TRBJ1-3, with D possibly matching TRBD1 (5 bases). Germline V gene data show CDR1 as MDHEN and CDR2 as SYDVKM. Trimming cost V 7 bases and J 2 bases, with 18 bases left between them. The CDR3 has 16 residues. CDR3 in amino acids: CASISPGQGTGNTIYF. The CDR3 coding sequence is TGTGCCAGCATAAGCCCCGGACAAGGAACTGGAAACACCATATATTTT.

The genes are TRBV27 and TRBJ2-1; no clear D. The germline V and J ends were trimmed by 3 bases and 7 bases, with 16 bases remaining between them. The CDR3 runs 15 residues. The V gene's germline CDR1 is MNHEY and CDR2 SMNVEV (reference sequence). CDR3 in DNA: TGTGCCAGCAGTTTTAGTGGTTCGGGTAGAAATGAGCAGTTCTTC. It is translated as CASSFSGSGRNEQFF.

This clone was recorded once. The chain joins TRBV5-4 to TRBJ1-1; D is unclear. The CDR3 totals 13 residues. The V gene lost 0 bases and the J gene lost 4 bases, with 7 bases spanning the gap. CDR1 SGHNT and CDR2 YYREEE come from the germline V gene (reference sequence). The CDR3 reads CASSLEGGTEAFF. The CDR3 coding sequence is TGTGCCAGCAGCTTGGAAGGAGGCACTGAAGCTTTCTTT.

The gene calls are TRBV10-3 and TRBJ2-2; the D gene is possibly TRBD2 (6 bases). Germline lookup yields CDR1 ENHRY and CDR2 SYGVKD. Trimming cost V 8 bases and J 1 base, with 14 bases left between them. The CDR3 has 15 residues. The CDR3: CAIWGVERNTGELFF. The CDR3 DNA reads TGTGCCATCTGGGGGGTGGAAAGGAACACCGGGGAGCTGTTTTTT.

The chain has TRBV7-9 and TRBJ2-1; tentatively, D is TRBD1 or TRBD2 (5 bases each). Germline assignment: CDR1 SEHNR and CDR2 FQNEAQ (reference sequence). CDR3 size: 17 residues. Trimming left V 1 base short and J 3 bases short, with 16 bases between. CDR3 region: CASSLGLQGRFYNEQFF. The DNA of the CDR3 is TGTGCCAGCAGCTTAGGTCTGCAGGGACGATTCTACAATGAGCAGTTCTTC.

V and J are TRBV4-2 and TRBJ2-3; D is perhaps TRBD1 or TRBD2 (5 bases each). CDR1 is LGHNA, CDR2 YNFKEQ, per germline. Trimming left V 1 base short and J 1 base short, with 18 bases between. The CDR3 has 18 residues. CDR3 bases: TGTGCCAGCAGCCAAGGGGAGTGGGGGAGTAGGGGCACAGATACGCAGTATTTT. Translated: CASSQGEWGSRGTDTQYF.

The rearrangement joins TRBV7-2 to TRBJ1-6, with a possible D match to TRBD1 (5 bases). In germline, CDR1 is SGHTA, CDR2 FQGNSA. Trimming pared 1 base from V and 9 bases from J, leaving 13 bases between. The CDR3 contains 15 residues. CDR3 amino acids: CASSLDLAGSSPLHF. CDR3 bases: TGTGCCAGCAGCTTAGATCTCGCAGGGAGTTCACCCCTCCACTTT.

The CDR3 here is CASSVLGVRNYGYTF. DNA for the CDR3: TGTGCCAGCAGCGTCCTTGGTGTCCGAAACTATGGCTACACCTTC. The chain links TRBV9 to TRBJ1-2; no definite D call. V lost 2 bases, J lost 2 bases, and 13 bases lay in between. The CDR3 contains 15 residues. Germline CDR1 reads SGDLS; CDR2 reads YYNGEE.